The source of this T cell receptor (beta chain) is a study of identical twins (dated by TCRdb to the mid-2010s). Background on the whole study: To test whether fetal clonotypes persist, the study used deep sequencing on TCR alpha and beta repertoires from monozygotic twins, unrelated adults of various ages, and cord blood. To rule out contamination, the twin experiments were replicated at different times with different library preparation protocols. Points the paper makes about the study in general: Compared with coincidental sharing between unrelated individuals, an excess of low generation-probability sequences was observed among out-of-frame TCR alpha sequences shared between twins. A weaker excess of twin sharing was found in beta out-of-frame sequences because the signal-to-noise ratio was lowered by fewer shared sequences. Out-of-frame TCR alpha sharing in monozygotic twins was systematically underestimated by recombination models, whereas sharing between unrelated individuals was in agreement with the recombination models. Abundant cord blood beta clonotypes carried fewer insertions; young adult naive repertoires showed a weaker similar trend, while memory repertoires showed none. Because the same donors could not be followed over many years, conclusions were based on cross-sectional statistical analysis. Zero-insertion analyses could be partly confounded by invariant T cells such as MAIT and iNKT, although diverse VJ usage argued against such confounding for most clonotypes.

This clonotype was detected many times. There is no known antigen for this receptor. It has no much larger one-base neighbor in the sample; base qualities were not kept. Libraries were built with 5' RACE. Sequencer: Illumina HiSeq 2000. A universal primer binding site was introduced by template switching, and a unique molecular identifier was present in the final cDNA, enabling accurate counting of TCR cDNA molecules. First-strand cDNA for TCR alpha and beta chains was synthesized from specific primers in the conserved constant-segment region. To control for contamination, every cDNA library was double barcoded, receiving both a SMART-Mk sample barcode and Illumina barcodes. TruSeq adapter sequences along with Illumina sample barcodes were introduced in two successive PCR steps. Sequencing of the TCR alpha and beta cDNA libraries was done on the Illumina HiSeq platform using custom primers. Per the original workflow: Unique molecular identifiers were extracted from raw reads with MiGEC, and CDR3 positions were determined with MiXCR. Recombination models were inferred per individual with the repgenHMM and IGoR tools using an EM algorithm. The tcR package in R was used for shared clonotype analysis, with sharing normalized by the product of cloneset sizes. To study raw recombination free of thymic and clonal selection effects, out-of-frame nonproductive sequences were analyzed. TCRdb reworked the public reads: Q25 trimming with fastp, MiXCR clone assembly, productive beta chains retained. All rows with the same CDR3 protein become a single entry with the most common DNA and genes. TCRdb's processing, not the authors' own work, is the source of the V and J calls. The table for this sample lists about 690,000 distinct CDR3 sequences; around 6.1% of them were counted only once. Around 2% of the sample rests with the top ten.

From cysteine to phenylalanine, the CDR3 is 16 amino acids long. Of the read, only the CDR3 DNA is kept; its 48 bases are in frame from base 1. V is pruned by 5 bases and J by 5 bases, leaving 13 bases of the junction without a gene match. CDR1 LNHNV and CDR2 YYDKDF are derived from the germline V gene (reference sequence). Every donor in the study was a healthy Caucasian. Three unrelated non-twin adults were also sequenced: a male aged 18 to 30, a male aged 50 to 60 and a female aged 50 to 60. Miltenyi CD45RO+ enrichment and human naive T-cell isolation kits were used to isolate memory (CD45RO+) and naive T cells from PBMC.

The sample taken for sequencing was naive T cells sorted from blood. The cell subset or site label, as the study defines it: cells isolated with a human naive T-cell isolation kit. This receptor was identified in a man aged 18-30 years in good health. The rearrangement joined TRBV15 to TRBJ2-7; TRBD2 lines up with 9 middle nucleotides. The CDR3 region: CATSYNKAGGRNEQYF. At the DNA level, the sequence is TGTGCCACCAGCTACAATAAAGCGGGGGGCAGGAACGAGCAGTACTTC.